This T cell receptor beta chain was observed in a study of cytomegalovirus exposure and HLA in healthy donors. Overall study findings and caveats: The majority of TCR sequences were rare, yet some public TCRs appeared in many donors. The tendency of first-cohort TCR clusters to co-occur in the roughly 110 validation repertoires emerged from a later analysis. According to the study, approximately 150 TCR beta chains were cytomegalovirus-associated.

Among the 120 subjects of the validation cohort, separate from the approximately 670-subject first cohort, were the donors. Measured with immunoSEQ multiplex PCR; TCRdb has only the in-frame clones, and not every one. Of about 57,000 clones listed, around 92% are singletons. With 4 bases removed from V and 1 base from J, the gap between germline ends came to 15 bases. Germline assignment: CDR1 MGHRA and CDR2 YSYEKL. This CDR3 has 16 amino acids. About this clone itself: Antigen specificity is unknown.

The sequence was collected from a woman between 18 and 30 years old in good health and CMV-seronegative. This rearrangement joins TRBV4-1 to TRBJ2-3; D is uncertain. Sequences were obtained from PBMCs. The CDR3 nucleotides read TGCGCCAGCAGCCGCCTTCTAACTGGAGGCACAGATACGCAGTATTTT. Encoded protein: CASSRLLTGGTDTQYF.